The 9 T cell receptor beta chains below were found in one sample sequenced in a study of T cells after yellow fever vaccination. TCRdb passed the 5' RACE reads through MiXCR, listing each CDR3 protein once. There are about 350,000 distinct CDR3 sequences in the sample; around 8.1% occur only once, and 17% lies in the top ten. The sequencing used PBMCs, collected about 41 days after the first yellow fever vaccination. Every receptor here comes from a man between 18 and 35 years old who received the YFV17D yellow fever vaccine.

In its sample, this clonotype was seen many times. This chain links TRBV20-1 with TRBJ1-2, with 9 bases identical to TRBD1. The CDR3 consists of 15 residues. Germline V gene sequence: CDR1 DFQATT, CDR2 SNEGSKA (reference sequence). After removal of 6 bases from V and 4 bases from J, the junction contained 12 bases not matched to a gene. The DNA for the CDR3 is TGCAGTGCCACGCTATCGGGACAGGGAACCTATGGCTACACCTTC. Amino acids: CSATLSGQGTYGYTF.

The table lists this clonotype with many counts. This chain joins TRBV4-2 and TRBJ2-4, with 9 bases identical to TRBD1. CDR3 length: 15 residues. Trimming cost V 3 bases and J 8 bases; bases outside gene matches: 8. Germline V CDR1 and CDR2: LGHNA, YNFKEQ. In nucleotides, the CDR3 is TGTGCCAGCAGCCATAGACAGGGGGTAGGAGACATTCAGTACTTC. This sequence encodes CASSHRQGVGDIQYF.

This clonotype came up many times. The chain employs TRBV10-3 and TRBJ2-2; D remains unclear. Germline loops: CDR1 ENHRY, CDR2 SYGVKD. This CDR3 spans 13 amino acids. V lost 4 bases, J lost 1 base, and 4 bases lay in between. The chain's CDR3 is CAISGGNTGELFF. CDR3 nucleotides: TGTGCCATCAGTGGCGGGAACACCGGGGAGCTGTTTTTT.

For this clonotype: The junction departs from the called germline gene at one end, perhaps through a read error. The gene calls are TRBV10-3 and TRBJ1-4, with 7 bases lining up with TRBD1. CDR3 length equals 16 residues. The germline gives CDR1 ENHRY, CDR2 SYGVKD. The CDR3 reads CAIREGTTGPGEKLFF. In nucleotides, the CDR3 is TGTGCCATCAGGGAGGGGACGACAGGGCCGGGGGAAAAACTGTTTTTC.

This clonotype has a handful of counts. The rearrangement links TRBV12-3 or TRBV12-4 to TRBJ2-3, with a weak D call TRBD2 (7 bases). This CDR3 region has 14 residues. V gave up 3 bases and J gave up 5 bases, with 12 bases separating them. CDR3 sequence reads: CASSFRGDKDTQYF. The CDR3 DNA sequence: TGTGCCAGCAGTTTTCGGGGGGACAAAGATACGCAGTATTTT.

This clonotype occurred a few times. The V and J genes are TRBV20-1 and TRBJ1-1; maybe TRBD1 (5 bases). The V gene lost 1 base and the J gene lost 4 bases, with 13 bases spanning the gap. The length of the CDR3 is 14 residues. Germline V lookup: CDR1 DFQATT, CDR2 SNEGSKA (reference sequence). The CDR3 DNA reads as TGCAGTGCTAGAGCCCTGGGGGGATTCACTGAAGCTTTCTTT. Protein product: CSARALGGFTEAFF.

This clonotype was detected a few times. CDR3 region: CAISTGTYEQYF. In DNA, the CDR3 is TGTGCCATCAGTACAGGGACCTACGAGCAGTACTTC. V is TRBV10-3 and J is TRBJ2-7, with D possibly TRBD1 on 6 matching bases. Germline V gene data show CDR1 as ENHRY and CDR2 as SYGVKD. Trimming took off 5 bases at V and 2 bases at J, with 7 bases between the two ends. This CDR3 contains 12 residues.

This clonotype was observed many times. The J gene is TRBJ2-5, the V gene TRBV29-1; the D is unclear. Trimming stripped 4 bases from V and 5 bases from J, with 14 bases between. The CDR3 runs 13 residues. Germline loops: CDR1 SQVTM, CDR2 ANQGSEA. The CDR3 DNA follows: TGCAGCGTTGTGCCCCTAGTCTCGGAGACCCAGTACTTC. As protein: CSVVPLVSETQYF.

The chain joins TRBV14 to TRBJ1-6; D is ambiguous. Germline CDR1 and CDR2: SGHDN and FVKESK. Trimming cost V 0 bases and J 8 bases, with 11 bases left between them. The CDR3 length is 15 residues. In nucleotides, the CDR3 is TGTGCCAGCAGCCAAGACCCCGGACGGGATTCACCCCTCCACTTT. Amino acid sequence: CASSQDPGRDSPLHF.